These 12 T cell receptor beta chains originate from one sample sequenced in a study of vaccination and CD4 T cells after COVID-19. Time point indicated: late sampling 161 to 241 days after vaccination in a few convalescent patients. Treatment specified: approximately 9-day PBMC culture with coronavirus spike peptide pools or control peptides (ViraFEST assay). These receptors have no known antigen. Sequenced with the Oncomine TCR Beta short-read assay was DNA taken from cultured CD4+ T cells. TCRdb independently ran MiXCR on the PCR reads; one entry per CDR3 protein. The sample records 15,000 to 20,000 distinct CDR3 sequences, roughly 57% being singletons. Sample: CD4+ T cells from blood, cultured in vitro, taken about 7 months after SARS-CoV-2 vaccination. Receptors originate from a human donor who had recovered from COVID-19.

The rearrangement uses TRBV7-2 and TRBJ2-5, with D possibly being TRBD2 (6 bases). The CDR3 consists of 11 residues. Trimming took 11 bases from V and 1 from J, leaving 8 bases between them. Germline V lookup: CDR1 SGHTA, CDR2 FQGNSA. In nucleotides, the CDR3 is TGTGCCGGCGGGATCCAAGAGACCCAGTACTTC. Protein: CAGGIQETQYF.

V is TRBV29-1 and J is TRBJ2-5; TRBD1 agrees at 10 bases. Looked up from germline, CDR1 is SQVTM and CDR2 is ANQGSEA. The ends lost 6 bases at V and 5 bases at J; junction bases unmatched: 9. CDR3 length: 14 amino acids. The CDR3 sequence: CSVQNRTGGETQYF. CDR3 DNA: TGCAGCGTACAAAACCGGACAGGGGGGGAGACCCAGTACTTC.

This rearrangement joins TRBV7-9 to TRBJ2-2, with D uncertain. Germline loops: CDR1 SEHNR, CDR2 FQNEAQ (reference sequence). This CDR3 region has 15 residues. V gave up 5 bases and J gave up 1 base, with 11 bases separating them. CDR3 DNA: TGTGCCAGCAGCGACCCCAGGAGGAACACCGGGGAGCTGTTTTTT. This sequence encodes CASSDPRRNTGELFF.

V and J are TRBV20-1 and TRBJ2-1, with D perhaps TRBD2 (8 bases). The CDR3 is 16 residues long. Per the germline V gene, CDR1 is DFQATT and CDR2 is SNEGSKA (reference sequence). Trimming pared 5 bases from V and 3 bases from J, leaving 20 bases between. CDR3 in DNA: TGCAGTGCTCTTGACCCGGGAGGGGGCAGCTACAATGAGCAGTTCTTC. This translates into CSALDPGGGSYNEQFF.

V gene TRBV15 combines with J gene TRBJ2-7; 9 nucleotides agree with TRBD1. V shed 0 bases and J 3 bases; nucleotides not matched to a gene: 6. This CDR3 contains 16 residues. Per the germline V gene, CDR1 is LNHNV and CDR2 is YYDKDF (reference sequence). In DNA, the CDR3 is TGTGCCACCAGCAGAGATTGGCCGGGACAGGGCTACGAGCAGTACTTC. It codes for CATSRDWPGQGYEQYF. Drawing the rest from reference TRBV15 and TRBJ2-7, the complete variable domain is DAMVIQNPRYQVTQFGKPVTLSCSQTLNHNVMYWYQQKSSQAPKLLFHYYDKDFNNEADTPDNFQSRRPNTSFCFLDIRSPGLGDTAMYLCATSRDWPGQGYEQYFGPGTRLTVT.

This clonotype was seen a few times. The chain carries TRBV20-1 and TRBJ2-1, with TRBD2 as a possible D gene (6 bases). The CDR3 runs 12 residues. Germline V gives CDR1 DFQATT, CDR2 SNEGSKA (reference sequence). The V end was cut by 3 bases, the J end by 9 bases, with 12 bases between. The CDR3 here is CSARSGVGEQFF. For the CDR3, the DNA is TGCAGTGCTAGGTCGGGGGTGGGTGAGCAGTTCTTC.

The chain carries TRBV7-2 and TRBJ2-7; 13 nucleotides align to TRBD2. This CDR3 is 17 amino acids long. Germline CDR1 SGHTA, CDR2 FQGNSA. The junction had 9 bases not matched to a gene; V was cut back by 5 bases and J by 2 bases. In nucleotides, the CDR3 is TGTGCCAGCAGCACACGACCGGGACTAGCGGGACCCTACGAGCAGTACTTC. Translated, it gives CASSTRPGLAGPYEQYF.

By proportion, this clonotype is medium-sized. V gene TRBV7-9 combines with J gene TRBJ2-3; TRBD1 aligns across 10 bases. V was pared by 0 bases and J by 7 bases, with 4 bases of the junction left unmatched. Germline V gene sequence: CDR1 SEHNR, CDR2 FQNEAQ (reference sequence). This CDR3 is 15 amino acids long. The CDR3 nucleotides are TGTGCCAGCAGCTTAGCTCGGGACAGGGGATATACGCAGTATTTT. It encodes CASSLARDRGYTQYF. Together with reference TRBV7-9 and TRBJ2-3, the CDR3 gives the full variable domain: DTGVSQNPRHKITKRGQNVTFRCDPISEHNRLYWYRQTLGQGPEFLTYFQNEAQLEKSRLLSDRFSAERPKGSFSTLEIQRTEQGDSAMYLCASSLARDRGYTQYFGPGTRLTVL.

This chain links TRBV5-4 with TRBJ1-5; possibly TRBD1 for D (5 bases). V lost 3 bases and J lost 3, with 7 bases in between. The CDR3 has 13 residues. Germline V gene data show CDR1 as SGHNT and CDR2 as YYREEE (reference sequence). The CDR3 DNA reads TGTGCCAGCAGCTCAGGGTACAATCAGCCCCAGCATTTT. Protein sequence: CASSSGYNQPQHF.

The chain employs TRBV20-1 and TRBJ1-3; 9 nucleotides line up with TRBD1. The V segment lost 5 bases and the J segment 4 bases; nucleotides outside the gene matches: 3. The V gene's germline CDR1 is DFQATT and CDR2 SNEGSKA (reference sequence). This CDR3 has 13 residues. For the CDR3, the DNA is TGCAGTGCTGTACAGGGGGCCGGAAACACCATATATTTT. It translates to CSAVQGAGNTIYF.

The chain has TRBV25-1 and TRBJ1-6; D is uncertain. V lost 1 base, J lost 8 bases, and 9 bases lay in between. The germline V gene has CDR1 MGHDK and CDR2 SYGVNS. CDR3 length: 14 residues. DNA of the CDR3: TGTGCCAGCAGTGAATCTGGGTACTATTCACCCCTCCACTTT. Encoded protein: CASSESGYYSPLHF.

The rearrangement joins TRBV7-8 to TRBJ2-5; D uncertain. The CDR3 is 14 amino acids. Germline V gene sequence: CDR1 SGHVS, CDR2 FQNEAQ. Trimming stripped 2 bases from V and 2 bases from J, with 9 bases between. In DNA form, the CDR3 reads TGTGCCAGCAGCTTAAGTCTCGGTCAAGAGACCCAGTACTTC. Amino acids: CASSLSLGQETQYF.